Following are 6 T cell receptor beta chains from one sample sequenced in a study of T cell changes during pregnancy in multiple sclerosis. Measured with immunoSEQ multiplex PCR; TCRdb has only the in-frame clones, and not every one. The table shows under 70,000 clones, with 90% to 95% occurring only once. The specimen was peripheral blood, collected in the third trimester of pregnancy. These receptors all stem from a female donor in good health, enrolled as a control in a pregnancy study.

The sample holds one count of this clone. The gene calls are TRBV11-2 and TRBJ2-2; D gene ambiguous. Germline V gene data show CDR1 as SGHAT and CDR2 as FQNNGV. V was cut by 0 bases and J by 6 bases, with 5 bases left in between. The CDR3 contains 13 residues. In DNA form, the CDR3 reads TGTGCCAGCAGCTTAGAAAGCTCCGGGGAGCTGTTTTTT. This gives the protein CASSLESSGELFF.

The CDR3 DNA reads TGTGCCAGCAGCTTGGGACAGGGGAGCAATCAGCCCCAGCATTTT. This sequence encodes CASSLGQGSNQPQHF. The gene calls are TRBV7-8 and TRBJ1-5; 10 bases are shared with TRBD1. This CDR3 comprises 15 residues. The trim removed 3 bases at V and 1 base at J, leaving 0 bases unmatched. Per germline, CDR1 SGHVS and CDR2 FQNEAQ. Based on the CDR3 plus reference TRBV7-8 and TRBJ1-5, the full variable domain is GAGVSQSPRYKVAKRGQDVALRCDPISGHVSLFWYQQALGQGPEFLTYFQNEAQLDKSGLPSDRFFAERPEGSVSTLKIQRTQQEDSAVYLCASSLGQGSNQPQHFGDGTRLSIL.

The J gene is TRBJ2-1, the V gene TRBV9; maybe TRBD1 (5 bases). V was clipped by 0 bases and J by 3 bases, with 13 bases between them. Germline assignment: CDR1 SGDLS and CDR2 YYNGEE. CDR3 size: 16 residues. The CDR3 loop is CASSVGRGPIYNEQFF. The CDR3 bases are TGTGCCAGCAGCGTAGGAAGGGGCCCAATCTACAATGAGCAGTTCTTC.

The J gene is TRBJ2-3, the V gene TRBV27, with 8 bases lining up with TRBD2. The CDR3 is 18 amino acids. V shed 3 bases, J shed 0 bases, and the junction held 11 bases outside the gene matches. Germline-derived CDR1 and CDR2 are MNHEY and SMNVEV (reference sequence). The CDR3 spells CASSFAAGGLTSTDTQYF. In nucleotides, the CDR3 is TGTGCCAGCAGTTTTGCGGCGGGGGGACTAACTAGCACAGATACGCAGTATTTT.

In DNA, the CDR3 is TGTGCCAGCATCGGGGAGACTAGCCCGAGCTCCTACGAGCAGTACTTC. Amino acids: CASIGETSPSSYEQYF. The gene calls are TRBV2 and TRBJ2-7, with 7 bases aligning to TRBD2. This CDR3 comprises 16 residues. CDR1 and CDR2 from the germline V gene are SNHLY and FYNNEI. V lost 7 bases to trimming and J lost 0 bases; unmatched junction nucleotides: 12.

The chain couples TRBV27 to TRBJ2-7; perhaps TRBD1 as D (6 bases). Germline V gives CDR1 MNHEY, CDR2 SMNVEV (reference sequence). The germline V and J ends were trimmed by 7 bases and 6 bases, with 16 bases remaining between them. The length of the CDR3 is 13 residues. DNA of the CDR3: TGTGCCAGCACTACAGGGCGTTTGAGCGAGCAGTACTTC. Translation gives CASTTGRLSEQYF.